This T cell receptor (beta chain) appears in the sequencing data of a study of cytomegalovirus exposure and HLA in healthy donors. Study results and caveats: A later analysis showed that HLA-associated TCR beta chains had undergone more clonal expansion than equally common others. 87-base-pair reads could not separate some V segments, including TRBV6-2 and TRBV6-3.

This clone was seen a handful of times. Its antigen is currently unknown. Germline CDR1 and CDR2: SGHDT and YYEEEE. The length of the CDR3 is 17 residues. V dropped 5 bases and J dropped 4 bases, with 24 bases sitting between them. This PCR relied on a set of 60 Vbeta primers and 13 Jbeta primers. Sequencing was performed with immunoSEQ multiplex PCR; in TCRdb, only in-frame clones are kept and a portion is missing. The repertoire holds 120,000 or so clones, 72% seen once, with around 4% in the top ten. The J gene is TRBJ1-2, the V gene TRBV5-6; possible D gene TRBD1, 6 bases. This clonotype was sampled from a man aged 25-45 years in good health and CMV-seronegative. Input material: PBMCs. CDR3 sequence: CASRTVLGSGGAYGYTF. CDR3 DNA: TGTGCCAGCAGGACCGTTCTCGGTTCGGGGGGCGCCTATGGCTACACCTTC.